The 24 T cell receptor beta chains given below trace back to one sample, sequenced in a study of shared clonotypes between healthy human individuals. TCRdb's table, derived via immunoSEQ multiplex PCR, lists solely in-frame clones and lacks some. Here the sample spans about a million clones, 70% to 80% being singletons. The material sequenced was memory CD4+ T cells from PBMCs. Specified subset: CD45RA-negative fraction. The receptors originated from a man younger than 35 in good health. Some clones in this sample may be carry-over from other donors' samples.

The chain recombines TRBV2 with TRBJ1-1, with 9 bases aligning to TRBD1. The V and J ends lost 7 bases and 9 bases, in that order; junction bases with no gene match: 6. The length of the CDR3 is 12 residues. Germline CDR1 is SNHLY and CDR2 is FYNNEI. CDR3 region: CASKRGQGQAFF. The CDR3, as DNA: TGTGCCAGCAAAAGGGGACAGGGCCAAGCTTTCTTT.

This clone has only one observation. CDR3 region: CASKGAGGYNEQFF. In DNA, the CDR3 is TGTGCCAGCAAGGGGGCGGGAGGCTACAATGAGCAGTTCTTC. The chain recombines TRBV6-5 with TRBJ2-1, with a weak D call TRBD2 (8 bases). Trimming took 7 bases from V and 3 from J, leaving 13 bases between them. CDR3 length: 14 amino acids. From germline, CDR1 is MNHEY and CDR2 SVGAGI.

This clone has a count of ten or more. The V gene is TRBV5-4, the J gene TRBJ2-5; D is possibly TRBD2 (6 bases). The J call may be mistaken, given a closer DNA end match to TRBJ2-7. The length of the CDR3 is 14 residues. Germline V gives CDR1 SGHNT, CDR2 YYREEE (reference sequence). In nucleotides, the CDR3 is TGTGCCAGCAGCTTGTTCGGGAGCCCCCACGAGCAGTACTTC. Translated, it gives CASSLFGSPHEQYF.

The V and J genes are TRBV2 and TRBJ2-1; D may match TRBD1 or TRBD2 (5 bases each). Trimming took off 10 bases at V and 7 bases at J, with 20 bases between the two ends. Germline assignment: CDR1 SNHLY and CDR2 FYNNEI. The CDR3 covers 14 residues. The CDR3 sequence: CATHGGVSSNEQFF. As DNA, the CDR3 is TGTGCCACGCATGGGGGAGTCTCCTCTAATGAGCAGTTCTTC.

DNA for the CDR3: TGTGCCAGCGTCCCCGAGGGGGGGAAGAGGAACGAGCAGTACTTC. Encoded protein: CASVPEGGKRNEQYF. The chain is built from TRBV6-5 and TRBJ2-7; possible D gene TRBD2, 7 bases. CDR1 and CDR2 (germline): MNHEY, SVGAGI. CDR3 length: 15 residues. V was pared by 8 bases and J by 5 bases, with 22 bases between.

The gene calls are TRBV29-1 and TRBJ1-5; 9 positions match TRBD1. V dropped 5 bases and J dropped 7; count of bases not matched to a gene: 3. CDR1 is SQVTM and CDR2 is ANQGSEA in the germline V gene. The CDR3 has 12 amino acids. CDR3 residues: CSVLTGGQPQHF. CDR3 coding DNA: TGCAGCGTTTTGACAGGGGGACAGCCCCAGCATTTT.

The chain couples TRBV18 to TRBJ1-2; D gene unclear. The CDR3 is made up of 11 amino acids. Germline V lookup: CDR1 KGHSH, CDR2 LQKENI. V lost 4 bases and J lost 8, with 8 bases in between. The CDR3 spells CASSRGRGYTF. DNA of the CDR3: TGTGCCAGCTCACGCGGTAGGGGCTACACCTTC.

This chain connects TRBV30 to TRBJ2-4; the match to TRBD2 covers 14 bases. The CDR3 consists of 23 residues. CDR1 is GTSNPN and CDR2 is SVGIG in the germline V gene (reference sequence). V lost 1 base, J lost 0 bases, and 20 bases stayed unmatched. CDR3 sequence reads: CAWSGDRDIWTSGRPVAKNIQYF. The CDR3 DNA sequence: TGTGCCTGGAGTGGGGACCGGGATATCTGGACTAGCGGGAGGCCCGTAGCCAAAAACATTCAGTACTTC.

The chain couples TRBV28 to TRBJ2-7; D ambiguous. The germline V gene has CDR1 MDHEN and CDR2 SYDVKM. Trimming took 5 bases from V and 2 from J, leaving 13 bases between them. The CDR3 sequence is 14 residues long. The chain's CDR3 is CASSTQGPPYEQYF. The CDR3 DNA reads as TGTGCCAGCAGTACCCAAGGGCCGCCCTACGAGCAGTACTTC.

Details on this clone: The germline gene is not matched at one end of the junction; a read error may be the cause. This rearrangement joins TRBV2 to TRBJ1-2; 8 bases fit TRBD1. CDR1 SNHLY and CDR2 FYNNEI come from the germline V gene. CDR3 length: 13 amino acids. The CDR3 DNA reads as TGTGCCAGCAGTGAAGCGCCAGGGGGCGTGGAGGTCTTC. Its protein is CASSEAPGGVEVF.

This clone was picked up a small number of times. The chain links TRBV25-1 to TRBJ2-7, with TRBD2 as a possible D gene (6 bases). V was pared by 4 bases and J by 7 bases, with 11 bases between. The CDR3 spans 12 residues. Germline V gene sequence: CDR1 MGHDK, CDR2 SYGVNS. The CDR3 DNA follows: TGTGCCAGCAGTGGGAGGGTCTATGAGCAGTACTTC. It encodes CASSGRVYEQYF.

The chain uses TRBV28 and TRBJ1-1; possible D gene TRBD1, 6 bases. Trimming pared 2 bases from V and 3 bases from J, leaving 19 bases between. CDR3 length equals 17 residues. Germline V gene lookup returns CDR1 MDHEN and CDR2 SYDVKM. DNA for the CDR3: TGTGCCAGCAGTTTAGCAGGGGACTTCCCTCAGGACACTGAAGCTTTCTTT. Translated: CASSLAGDFPQDTEAFF.

V and J are TRBV5-1 and TRBJ1-2; 10 bases are shared with TRBD1. The CDR3 is made up of 14 amino acids. V shed 2 bases and J 8 bases; nucleotides not matched to a gene: 6. Germline V lookup: CDR1 SGHRS, CDR2 YFSETQ. The CDR3 sequence is CASSLSTGGSGYTF. CDR3 in DNA: TGCGCCAGCAGCTTATCGACAGGGGGCAGCGGCTACACCTTC.

The chain is built from TRBV4-1 and TRBJ1-5, with TRBD1 as a possible D gene (5 bases). This CDR3 spans 17 amino acids. V lost 1 base and J lost 0, with 13 bases in between. The germline gives CDR1 MGHRA, CDR2 YSYEKL. The CDR3 sequence: CASSQGMGQYSNQPQHF. The CDR3 nucleotides are TGCGCCAGCAGCCAAGGGATGGGGCAATATAGCAATCAGCCCCAGCATTTT.

The V call is TRBV5-1, the J call TRBJ2-7; 8 bases agree with TRBD1. CDR1 and CDR2 from the germline V gene are SGHRS and YFSETQ. The CDR3 consists of 16 residues. The V segment lost 0 bases and the J segment 2 bases; nucleotides outside the gene matches: 7. As DNA, the CDR3 is TGCGCCAGCAGCTTGGACCGCAGGACAGGGCCCTACGAGCAGTACTTC. It yields the protein CASSLDRRTGPYEQYF.

This clone was counted a few times. The J gene is TRBJ1-1, the V gene TRBV29-1; possible D gene TRBD1, 5 bases. CDR1 and CDR2 from the germline V gene are SQVTM and ANQGSEA. The CDR3 extends over 13 amino acids. V gave up 6 bases and J gave up 1 base, with 12 bases separating them. As DNA, the CDR3 is TGCAGCGTCGCGGGGCAAAGGAACACTGAAGCTTTCTTT. It translates to CSVAGQRNTEAFF.

The chain carries TRBV5-4 and TRBJ2-7; D uncertain. Germline V CDR1 and CDR2: SGHNT, YYREEE (reference sequence). Trimming cost V 2 bases and J 7 bases, with 16 bases left between them. There are 14 residues in the CDR3. This chain's CDR3 is CASSFYGPEREQYF. Written as DNA, the CDR3 is TGTGCCAGCAGCTTCTACGGGCCGGAACGGGAGCAGTACTTC.

V is TRBV2 and J is TRBJ1-1, with a tentative D call TRBD1 (6 bases). There are 14 residues in the CDR3. Looked up from germline, CDR1 is SNHLY and CDR2 is FYNNEI. Deletions cut 6 bases from V and 1 base from J, with 12 bases between. The CDR3: CASSYTGRNTEAFF. CDR3 nucleotides: TGTGCCAGCAGCTATACAGGGAGGAACACTGAAGCTTTCTTT. The variable domain in full, with the rest retrieved from reference TRBV2 and TRBJ1-1, is EPEVTQTPSHQVTQMGQEVILRCVPISNHLYFYWYRQILGQKVEFLVSFYNNEISEKSEIFDDQFSVERPDGSNFTLKIRSTKLEDSAMYFCASSYTGRNTEAFFGQGTRLTVV.

Note on this clone: Germline is not matched at one junction end, which may reflect a read error. The chain uses TRBV27 and TRBJ1-1; 8 bases align to TRBD1. The CDR3 extends over 15 amino acids. The germline CDR1 and CDR2 sequences are MNHEY and SMNVEV (reference sequence). CDR3: CAGSPGTGRPIKAFF. DNA of the CDR3: TGTGCCGGCAGTCCGGGGACAGGCCGGCCCATAAAAGCTTTCTTT.

CDR3: CASREGTSGGTYNEQFF. The DNA for the CDR3 is TGTGCCAGCAGGGAGGGGACTAGCGGGGGGACCTACAATGAGCAGTTCTTC. The chain has TRBV2 and TRBJ2-1; 15 nucleotides match TRBD2. Germline V gene sequence: CDR1 SNHLY, CDR2 FYNNEI. The CDR3 has 17 amino acids. The junction had 5 bases not matched to a gene; V was cut back by 6 bases and J by 2 bases.

The J gene is TRBJ2-5, the V gene TRBV5-1; no clear D gene. V was trimmed by 1 base and J by 5 bases, leaving 15 bases between them. There are 15 residues in the CDR3. Per germline, CDR1 SGHRS and CDR2 YFSETQ. The CDR3 DNA reads as TGCGCCAGCAGCTTGCCCCTCTTAGGTCAGGAGACCCAGTACTTC. Protein sequence: CASSLPLLGQETQYF.

The rearrangement uses TRBV5-1 and TRBJ2-7; perhaps TRBD2 as D (6 bases). Per the germline V gene, CDR1 is SGHRS and CDR2 is YFSETQ. The CDR3 has 15 amino acids. Trimming stripped 3 bases from V and 2 bases from J, with 15 bases between. This chain's CDR3 is CASSSLSSVPYEQYF. The CDR3 nucleotides read TGCGCCAGCAGCTCCTTATCTAGCGTACCCTACGAGCAGTACTTC.

This clone was detected only a few times. V usage is TRBV25-1 and J usage is TRBJ1-5; unclear D gene. The germline V and J ends were trimmed by 5 bases and 6 bases, with 8 bases remaining between them. Germline assignment: CDR1 MGHDK and CDR2 SYGVNS. The CDR3 contains 12 residues. CDR3 sequence (DNA): TGTGCCAGCAGTCCTTGGGCTCAGCCCCAGCATTTT. It yields the protein CASSPWAQPQHF.

Note on this clone: The same CDR3 is also encoded by other DNA sequences in this sample. This chain links TRBV5-8 with TRBJ2-2; D call uncertain. The CDR3 covers 13 residues. Germline lookup yields CDR1 SGHTS and CDR2 YDEGEE. V lost 1 base and J lost 4, with 5 bases in between. This CDR3 is CASSLYVTGELFF. CDR3 nucleotide sequence: TGTGCCAGCAGCTTGTACGTCACCGGGGAGCTGTTTTTT.